One sample yielded the 5 T cell receptor beta chains listed below, sequenced in a study of PD-L1 blockade in urothelial cancer (TCRdb year 2017). The sample's time point label, decoded: pretreatment peripheral blood. Preparation of the library involved the immunoSEQ multiplex PCR assay. TCRdb limited this immuneACCESS table to in-frame rearrangements with V and J called. A share of clones is missing; checked studies link under half to unresolved V genes, and the rest is unexplained. This sample gives under 100,000 clones in total; around 91% of them show up just once. Under 2% of the sample is in the top ten clones. The sample was PBMCs, taken around atezolizumab (anti-PD-L1) treatment. The receptors were sampled from a man aged 55 to 70 with urothelial cancer.

The V and J genes are TRBV14 and TRBJ2-5; D call uncertain. Germline lookup yields CDR1 SGHDN and CDR2 FVKESK. The CDR3 sequence is 14 residues long. Trimming took 1 base from V and 5 from J, leaving 11 bases between them. The CDR3 DNA reads TGTGCCAGCAGCCAAGTATTCGGTTCGGAGACCCAGTACTTC. The encoded protein is CASSQVFGSETQYF. Together with reference TRBV14 and TRBJ2-5, the CDR3 gives the full variable domain: EAGVTQFPSHSVIEKGQTVTLRCDPISGHDNLYWYRRVMGKEIKFLLHFVKESKQDESGMPNNRFLAERTGGTYSTLKVQPAELEDSGVYFCASSQVFGSETQYFGPGTRLLVL.

This chain connects TRBV5-1 to TRBJ2-1, with 9 nucleotides matching TRBD2. Per germline, CDR1 SGHRS and CDR2 YFSETQ. V was pared by 4 bases and J by 5 bases, with 10 bases of the junction left unmatched. CDR3 length: 16 residues. Here the CDR3 reads CASSGGGLARDNEQFF. For the CDR3, the DNA is TGCGCCAGCAGCGGGGGGGGACTAGCAAGAGACAATGAGCAGTTCTTC.

V is TRBV10-3 and J is TRBJ1-2; 9 nucleotides line up with TRBD1. The CDR3 contains 12 residues. V lost 6 bases, J lost 8 bases, and 4 bases stayed unmatched. Germline V CDR1 and CDR2: ENHRY, SYGVKD. The CDR3 spells CAIRRTGEGYTF. In DNA, the CDR3 is TGTGCCATCAGGAGGACAGGGGAGGGCTACACCTTC.

V and J are TRBV5-6 and TRBJ2-5, with 7 bases that match TRBD2. The junction had 12 bases not matched to a gene; V was cut back by 3 bases and J by 1 base. The CDR3 is 17 amino acids. Germline lookup yields CDR1 SGHDT and CDR2 YYEEEE. The CDR3 reads CASSYRTSGKRQETQYF. DNA for the CDR3: TGTGCCAGCAGCTACCGGACAAGCGGGAAACGCCAAGAGACCCAGTACTTC.

This chain's CDR3 is CASSLEGGRFYNEQFF. The CDR3 DNA is TGTGCCAGCAGCTTAGAGGGGGGGCGTTTTTACAATGAGCAGTTCTTC. This rearrangement joins TRBV13 to TRBJ2-1; the D gene is possibly TRBD2 (7 bases). This CDR3 contains 16 residues. CDR1 is PRHDT, CDR2 FYEKMQ, per germline (reference sequence). The ends were cut back, 1 base at V and 4 bases at J, with 14 bases in the middle.